This TCR beta chain was identified during a study of Graves' ophthalmopathy and Graves' hyperthyroidism. Ten or more counts support this clonotype. Antigen specificity is unknown. Study-wide results and limits: In separating ophthalmopathy from stable hyperthyroidism, a 13-signature model achieved roughly 87% sensitivity and about 80% specificity.

Cases classed as stable hyperthyroidism had no ophthalmopathy within 18 months of follow-up. Other autoimmune diseases, uncontrolled infections, pregnancy or lactation excluded patients from enrollment. As diagnostic evidence, clinical symptoms, serum thyroxine, TRAb, thyroid ultrasound and orbital computed tomography were relied upon. The CDR3 loop spans 13 amino acids. V was cut by 2 bases and J by 1 base, with 8 bases left in between. The germline gives CDR1 SQVTM, CDR2 ANQGSEA. Transcripts of RNA were the source for amplifying TCR beta CDR3 regions. After a first-round RT-PCR with HTBI primers, a second-round multiplex PCR was run. TCRdb re-called the multiplex PCR reads through MiXCR, storing one row per CDR3 protein. The repertoire has approximately 410,000 distinct CDR3 sequences, 15% of them found once; the top ten carry approximately 7%.

Material: peripheral blood. The source of this sequence is a woman younger than 35 with stable Graves' hyperthyroidism. The chain is built from TRBV29-1 and TRBJ1-1; D call uncertain. The CDR3 protein is CSVEITQNTEAFF. CDR3 sequence (DNA): TGCAGCGTTGAAATTACTCAGAACACTGAAGCTTTCTTT.